The clone carrying this TCR beta chain occurred a few times. Its antigen is unidentified. The CDR3 is 16 amino acids. The junction had 12 bases not matched to a gene; V was cut back by 0 bases and J by 7 bases. Germline lookup yields CDR1 DFQATT and CDR2 SNEGSKA (reference sequence). The data derive from a study of identical twins. Whole-study findings and limits: Instead of following the same donors, the conclusions were based on cross-sectional statistical analysis. Twins' surplus sharing was weaker for beta out-of-frame sequences.

With no exceptions, donors were healthy Caucasians. TCRdb re-derived calls from the 5' RACE reads in MiXCR, one entry per CDR3 protein. Seen here are around 500,000 distinct CDR3 sequences, 14% observed once, and the top ten hold roughly 0.56%. These data were also reused for a study on yellow fever vaccine responses in identical twins.

The sequence was collected from a woman under 30 in good health. Sequenced sample: CD4+ T cells sorted from blood. The V and J genes are TRBV20-1 and TRBJ1-5; TRBD1 matches 7 bases. CDR3 amino acids: CSARDPRQGEKQPQHF. The CDR3 bases are TGCAGTGCTAGAGATCCCAGACAGGGAGAAAAGCAGCCCCAGCATTTT.